The 12 T cell receptor beta chains below come from one sample, sequenced in a study of T-cell memory formation after mild COVID-19. TCRdb reanalysed the 5' RACE reads using MiXCR and keeps one entry per CDR3 protein. The profile covers 550,000 to 600,000 distinct CDR3 sequences, with roughly 22% appearing a single time and roughly 9.1% taken by the ten largest. Sequencing was carried out using PBMCs or a T cell subset sorted from them (not recorded which). Receptor source: an adult woman who had mild COVID-19 (a few samples of this study predate the infection). Cell type and time point are not known.

The table lists this clonotype with a few counts. The chain carries TRBV12-3 or TRBV12-4 and TRBJ1-2; D remains ambiguous. There are 15 residues in the CDR3. With 8 bases removed from V and 1 base from J, the gap between germline ends came to 17 bases. CDR3 sequence: CASGPGRSHNYGYTF. DNA for the CDR3: TGTGCCAGCGGCCCCGGACGGAGTCATAACTATGGCTACACCTTC.

A few counts support this clonotype. The chain couples TRBV7-2 to TRBJ2-1, with a weak D call TRBD1 (6 bases). Per the germline V gene, CDR1 is SGHTA and CDR2 is FQGNSA. The CDR3 consists of 14 residues. Trimming removed 6 bases from V and 7 bases from J, with 16 bases in between. CDR3 coding DNA: TGTGCCAGCAGTCCGACCCCAGGGGTAAATGAGCAGTTCTTC. Its translation: CASSPTPGVNEQFF.

The genes are TRBV20-1 and TRBJ2-7, with 7 nucleotides matching TRBD1. Germline V gene data show CDR1 as DFQATT and CDR2 as SNEGSKA (reference sequence). The J segment lost 3 bases and the V segment lost 4 bases, leaving 6 bases of the junction unmatched. CDR3 length: 13 residues. The CDR3 DNA reads TGCAGTGCTAATAGAGGGGGCAGCTACGAGCAGTACTTC. This gives the protein CSANRGGSYEQYF.

This chain joins TRBV5-4 and TRBJ1-2, with D unclear. The germline V gene encodes CDR1 SGHNT and CDR2 YYREEE (reference sequence). The V end lost 4 bases, the J end lost 4 bases, and 11 bases lay between the germline ends. This CDR3 is built from 13 residues. For the CDR3, the DNA is TGTGCCAGCAGCCAGGACGCCTCCTATGGCTACACCTTC. As protein: CASSQDASYGYTF.

This clonotype came up a few times. The V and J genes are TRBV24-1 and TRBJ2-1, with D possibly TRBD2 on 6 matching bases. V dropped 7 bases and J dropped 3 bases, with 18 bases sitting between them. Germline V gives CDR1 KGHDR, CDR2 SFDVKD. The CDR3 consists of 16 residues. This CDR3 reads CATSQTGTPIYNEQFF. The CDR3 nucleotides are TGTGCCACCAGCCAGACCGGGACTCCAATCTACAATGAGCAGTTCTTC.

The chain links TRBV20-1 to TRBJ2-3; D could derive from TRBD1 or TRBD2 (5 bases each). Germline V gene sequence: CDR1 DFQATT, CDR2 SNEGSKA (reference sequence). V was clipped by 5 bases and J by 3 bases, with 15 bases between them. The CDR3 sequence is 14 residues long. The CDR3 DNA follows: TGCAGTGCTCCTAAATCAGGGAGAACAGATACGCAGTATTTT. Residues: CSAPKSGRTDTQYF.

The J gene is TRBJ2-1, the V gene TRBV11-3; 7 bases match TRBD2. V lost 5 bases and J lost 7; bases outside the gene matches: 8. Germline-derived CDR1 and CDR2 are SGHNT and YENEEA. CDR3 length equals 14 residues. The CDR3 DNA follows: TGTGCCAGCAGCCCCGCCGGGGGGAGGAATGAGCAGTTCTTC. Residues: CASSPAGGRNEQFF. Variable domain in full (rest from reference TRBV11-3 and TRBJ2-1): EAGVVQSPRYKIIEKKQPVAFWCNPISGHNTLYWYLQNLGQGPELLIRYENEEAVDDSQLPKDRFSAERLKGVDSTLKIQPAELGDSAVYLCASSPAGGRNEQFFGPGTRLTVL.

The rearrangement links TRBV5-6 to TRBJ2-7; D may match TRBD1 or TRBD2 (5 bases each). V was clipped by 2 bases and J by 4 bases, with 13 bases between them. The CDR3 is 14 residues long. Per the germline V gene, CDR1 is SGHDT and CDR2 is YYEEEE. The CDR3 region is CASSLPGAEYEQYF. The CDR3 bases are TGTGCCAGCAGCTTACCCGGGGCAGAGTACGAGCAGTACTTC.

The chain is built from TRBV7-8 and TRBJ1-5; possible D gene TRBD1, 6 bases. Between the trimmed V and J ends, which lost 1 base and 0 bases, there was a span of 7 bases. Germline V lookup: CDR1 SGHVS, CDR2 FQNEAQ. This CDR3 contains 15 residues. Here the CDR3 DNA reads TGTGCCAGCAGCTTAGGGACAGCTAGCAATCAGCCCCAGCATTTT. Translation gives CASSLGTASNQPQHF. Full variable domain (outside the CDR3, taken from reference TRBV7-8 and TRBJ1-5): GAGVSQSPRYKVAKRGQDVALRCDPISGHVSLFWYQQALGQGPEFLTYFQNEAQLDKSGLPSDRFFAERPEGSVSTLKIQRTQQEDSAVYLCASSLGTASNQPQHFGDGTRLSIL.

This clonotype was seen a few times. The rearrangement uses TRBV7-3 and TRBJ2-4; D uncertain. Germline lookup yields CDR1 SGHTA and CDR2 FQGTGA. The CDR3 is 10 residues long. Trimming left V 0 bases short and J 15 bases short, with 6 bases between. As DNA, the CDR3 is TGTGCCAGCAGCTTAACCCCCAGGTACTTC. Encoded protein: CASSLTPRYF.

The chain employs TRBV6-5 and TRBJ1-4; D is undetermined. The CDR3 runs 13 residues. Trimming took 6 bases from V and 7 from J, leaving 12 bases between them. The germline V gene encodes CDR1 MNHEY and CDR2 SVGAGI. The CDR3: CASRDRPSEKLFF. CDR3 in DNA: TGTGCCAGCAGGGACCGCCCGAGTGAAAAACTGTTTTTT.

The chain has TRBV11-2 and TRBJ2-3; D may correspond to TRBD1 or TRBD2 (7 bases each). The CDR3 loop spans 14 amino acids. CDR1 SGHAT and CDR2 FQNNGV come from the germline V gene. V lost 4 bases, J lost 4 bases, and 12 bases lay in between. The CDR3, as DNA: TGTGCCAGCAGCTCCAGGGGGGGTGCAGATACGCAGTATTTT. Translation gives CASSSRGGADTQYF.